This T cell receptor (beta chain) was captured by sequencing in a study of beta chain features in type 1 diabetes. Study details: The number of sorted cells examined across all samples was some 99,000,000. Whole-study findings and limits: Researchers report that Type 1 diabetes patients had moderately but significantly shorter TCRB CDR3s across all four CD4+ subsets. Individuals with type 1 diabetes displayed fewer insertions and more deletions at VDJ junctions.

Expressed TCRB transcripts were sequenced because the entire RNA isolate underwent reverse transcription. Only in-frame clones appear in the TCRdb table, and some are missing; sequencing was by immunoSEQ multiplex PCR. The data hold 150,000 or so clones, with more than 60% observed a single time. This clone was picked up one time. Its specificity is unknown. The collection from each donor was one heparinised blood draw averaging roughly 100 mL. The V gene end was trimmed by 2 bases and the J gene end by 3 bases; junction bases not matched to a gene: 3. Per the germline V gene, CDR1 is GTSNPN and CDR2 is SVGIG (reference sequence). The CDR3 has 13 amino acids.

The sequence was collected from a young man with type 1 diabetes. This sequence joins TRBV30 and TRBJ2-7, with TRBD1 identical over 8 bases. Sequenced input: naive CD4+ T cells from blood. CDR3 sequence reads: CAWSPGGIYEQYF. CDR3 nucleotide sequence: TGTGCCTGGAGTCCAGGGGGCATCTACGAGCAGTACTTC. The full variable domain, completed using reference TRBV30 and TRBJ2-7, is SQTIHQWPATLVQPVGSPLSLECTVEGTSNPNLYWYRQAAGRGLQLLFYSVGIGQISSEVPQNLSASRPQDRQFILSSKKLLLSDSGFYLCAWSPGGIYEQYFGPGTRLTVT.